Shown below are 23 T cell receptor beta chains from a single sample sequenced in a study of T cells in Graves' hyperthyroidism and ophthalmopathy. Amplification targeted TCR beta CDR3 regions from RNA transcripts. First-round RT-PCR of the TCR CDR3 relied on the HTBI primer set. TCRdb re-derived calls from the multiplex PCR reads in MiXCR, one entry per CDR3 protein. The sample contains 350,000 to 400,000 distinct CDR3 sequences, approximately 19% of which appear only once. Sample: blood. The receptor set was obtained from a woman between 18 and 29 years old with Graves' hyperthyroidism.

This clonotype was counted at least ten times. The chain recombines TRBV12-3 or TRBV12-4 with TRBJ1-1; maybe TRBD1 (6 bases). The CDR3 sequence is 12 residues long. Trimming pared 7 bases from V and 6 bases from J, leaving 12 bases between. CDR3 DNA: TGTGCCAGCACGAGGGGGGGGGCTGAAGCTTTCTTT. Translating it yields CASTRGGAEAFF.

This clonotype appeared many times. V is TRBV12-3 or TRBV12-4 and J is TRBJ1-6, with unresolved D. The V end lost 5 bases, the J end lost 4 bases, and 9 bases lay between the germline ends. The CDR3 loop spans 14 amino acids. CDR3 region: CASSPTTYNSPLHF. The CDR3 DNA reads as TGTGCCAGCAGTCCAACAACTTATAATTCACCCCTCCACTTT.

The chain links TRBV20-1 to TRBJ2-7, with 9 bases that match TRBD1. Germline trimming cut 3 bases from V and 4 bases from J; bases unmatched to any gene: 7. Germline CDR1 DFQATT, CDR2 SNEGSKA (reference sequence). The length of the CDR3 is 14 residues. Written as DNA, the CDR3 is TGCAGTGCTAGGAAGACAGGGGGTTTGTACGAGCAGTACTTC. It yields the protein CSARKTGGLYEQYF.

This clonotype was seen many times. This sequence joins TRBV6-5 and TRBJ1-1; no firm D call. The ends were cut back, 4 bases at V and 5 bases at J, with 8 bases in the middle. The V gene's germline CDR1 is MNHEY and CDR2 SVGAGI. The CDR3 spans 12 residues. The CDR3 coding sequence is TGTGCCAGCAGTTTCATTGGTACTGAAGCTTTCTTT. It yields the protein CASSFIGTEAFF.

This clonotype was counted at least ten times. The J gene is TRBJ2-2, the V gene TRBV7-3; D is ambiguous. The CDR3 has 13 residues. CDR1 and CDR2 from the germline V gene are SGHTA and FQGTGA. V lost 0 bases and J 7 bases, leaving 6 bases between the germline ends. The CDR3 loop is CASSLTISGELFF. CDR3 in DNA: TGTGCCAGCAGCTTAACGATAAGCGGGGAGCTGTTTTTT.

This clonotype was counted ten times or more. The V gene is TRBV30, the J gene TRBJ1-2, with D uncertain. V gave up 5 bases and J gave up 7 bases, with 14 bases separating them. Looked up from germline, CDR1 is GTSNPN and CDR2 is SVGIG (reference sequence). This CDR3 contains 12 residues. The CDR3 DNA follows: TGTGCCTGGCTCCCGGCCTTAAGTGGCTACACCTTC. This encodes CAWLPALSGYTF.

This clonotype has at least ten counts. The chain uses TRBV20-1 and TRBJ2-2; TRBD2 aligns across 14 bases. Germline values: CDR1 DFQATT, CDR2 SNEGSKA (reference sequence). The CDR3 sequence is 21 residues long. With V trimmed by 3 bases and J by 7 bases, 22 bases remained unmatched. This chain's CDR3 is CSASSRSGARTSGGQDGELFF. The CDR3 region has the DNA TGCAGTGCTAGTAGTCGGTCAGGGGCTAGGACTAGCGGGGGGCAAGACGGGGAGCTGTTTTTT.

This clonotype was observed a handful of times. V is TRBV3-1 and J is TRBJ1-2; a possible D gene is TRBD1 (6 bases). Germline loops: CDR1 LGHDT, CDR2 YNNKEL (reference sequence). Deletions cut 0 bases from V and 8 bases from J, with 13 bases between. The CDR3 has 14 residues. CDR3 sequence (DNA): TGTGCCAGCAGCCAAGACCGACAGGCTCGGGGCTACACCTTC. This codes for CASSQDRQARGYTF.

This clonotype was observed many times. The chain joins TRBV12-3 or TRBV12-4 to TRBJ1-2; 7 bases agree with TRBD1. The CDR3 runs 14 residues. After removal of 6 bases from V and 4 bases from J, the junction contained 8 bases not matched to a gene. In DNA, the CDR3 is TGTGCCAGCAGCCTCAGAGGGGGCACCTATGGCTACACCTTC. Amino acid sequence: CASSLRGGTYGYTF.

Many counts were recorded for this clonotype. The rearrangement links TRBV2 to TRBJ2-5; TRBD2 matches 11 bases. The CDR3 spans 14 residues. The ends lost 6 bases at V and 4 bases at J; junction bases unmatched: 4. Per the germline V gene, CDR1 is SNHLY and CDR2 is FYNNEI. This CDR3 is CASRISGGAETQYF. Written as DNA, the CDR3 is TGTGCCAGCAGAATTAGCGGGGGGGCAGAGACCCAGTACTTC.

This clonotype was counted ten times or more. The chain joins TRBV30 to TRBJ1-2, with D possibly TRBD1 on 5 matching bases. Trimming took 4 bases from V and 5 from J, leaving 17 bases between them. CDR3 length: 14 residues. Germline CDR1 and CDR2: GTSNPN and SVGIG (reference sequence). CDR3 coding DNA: TGTGCCTGGAAACCGGGACTGCGGACATATGGCTACACCTTC. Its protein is CAWKPGLRTYGYTF. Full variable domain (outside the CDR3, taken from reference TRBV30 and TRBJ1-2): SQTIHQWPATLVQPVGSPLSLECTVEGTSNPNLYWYRQAAGRGLQLLFYSVGIGQISSEVPQNLSASRPQDRQFILSSKKLLLSDSGFYLCAWKPGLRTYGYTFGSGTRLTVV.

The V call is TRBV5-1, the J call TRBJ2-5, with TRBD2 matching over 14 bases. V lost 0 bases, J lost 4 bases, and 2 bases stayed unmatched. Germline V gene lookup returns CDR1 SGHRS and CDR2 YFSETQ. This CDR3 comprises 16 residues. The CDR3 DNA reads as TGCGCCAGCAGCTTGGGACTAGCGGGGGGGTCAGAGACCCAGTACTTC. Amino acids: CASSLGLAGGSETQYF. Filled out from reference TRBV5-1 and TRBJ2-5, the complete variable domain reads KAGVTQTPRYLIKTRGQQVTLSCSPISGHRSVSWYQQTPGQGLQFLFEYFSETQRNKGNFPGRFSGRQFSNSRSEMNVSTLELGDSALYLCASSLGLAGGSETQYFGPGTRLLVL.

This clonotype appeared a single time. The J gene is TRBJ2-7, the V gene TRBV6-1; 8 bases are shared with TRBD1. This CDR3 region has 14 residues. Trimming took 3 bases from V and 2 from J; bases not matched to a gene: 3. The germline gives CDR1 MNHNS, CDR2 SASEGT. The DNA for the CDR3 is TGTGCCAGCAGTGATGACAGGGGCGCCTACGAGCAGTACTTC. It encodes CASSDDRGAYEQYF.

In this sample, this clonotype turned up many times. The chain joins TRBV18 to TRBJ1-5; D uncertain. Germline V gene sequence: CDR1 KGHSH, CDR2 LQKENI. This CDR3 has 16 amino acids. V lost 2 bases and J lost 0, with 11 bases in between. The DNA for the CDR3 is TGTGCCAGCTCACCATTTGCGCAAGATAGCAATCAGCCCCAGCATTTT. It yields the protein CASSPFAQDSNQPQHF. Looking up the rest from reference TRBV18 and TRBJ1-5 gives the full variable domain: NAGVMQNPRHLVRRRGQEARLRCSPMKGHSHVYWYRQLPEEGLKFMVYLQKENIIDESGMPKERFSAEFPKEGPSILRIQQVVRGDSAAYFCASSPFAQDSNQPQHFGDGTRLSIL.

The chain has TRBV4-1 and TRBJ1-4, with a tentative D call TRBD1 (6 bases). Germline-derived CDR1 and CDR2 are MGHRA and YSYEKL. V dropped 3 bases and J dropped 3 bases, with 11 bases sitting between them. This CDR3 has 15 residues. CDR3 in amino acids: CASSHRQAANEKLFF. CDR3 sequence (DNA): TGCGCCAGCAGCCACCGACAGGCGGCTAATGAAAAACTGTTTTTT.

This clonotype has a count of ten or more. CDR3 protein: CSVVLGQGGTEAFF. The DNA of the CDR3 is TGCAGCGTTGTATTGGGACAGGGGGGGACTGAAGCTTTCTTT. The gene calls are TRBV29-1 and TRBJ1-1; TRBD1 matches at 11 bases. Losses at the gene ends were 4 bases for V and 5 bases for J; bases not matched to a gene: 6. This CDR3 comprises 14 residues. Germline loops: CDR1 SQVTM, CDR2 ANQGSEA.

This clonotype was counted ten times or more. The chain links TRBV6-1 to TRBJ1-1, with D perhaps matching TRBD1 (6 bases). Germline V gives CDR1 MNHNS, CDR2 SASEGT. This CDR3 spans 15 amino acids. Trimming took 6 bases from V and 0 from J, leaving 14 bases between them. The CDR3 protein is CASRLGTPMNTEAFF. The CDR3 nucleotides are TGTGCCAGCAGGCTAGGGACACCGATGAACACTGAAGCTTTCTTT.

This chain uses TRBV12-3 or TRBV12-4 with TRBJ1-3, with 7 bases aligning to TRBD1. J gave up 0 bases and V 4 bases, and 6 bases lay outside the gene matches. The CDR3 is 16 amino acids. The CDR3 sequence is CASSYGTANSGNTIYF. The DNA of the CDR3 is TGTGCCAGCAGTTACGGGACAGCGAACTCTGGAAACACCATATATTTT.

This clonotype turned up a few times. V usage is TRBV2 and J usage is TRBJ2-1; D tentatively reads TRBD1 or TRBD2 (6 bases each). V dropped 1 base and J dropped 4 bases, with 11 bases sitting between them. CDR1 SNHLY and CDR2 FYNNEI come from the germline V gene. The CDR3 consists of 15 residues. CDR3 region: CASSEGRGRYNEQFF. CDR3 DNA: TGTGCCAGCAGTGAAGGCCGGGGGCGATACAATGAGCAGTTCTTC.

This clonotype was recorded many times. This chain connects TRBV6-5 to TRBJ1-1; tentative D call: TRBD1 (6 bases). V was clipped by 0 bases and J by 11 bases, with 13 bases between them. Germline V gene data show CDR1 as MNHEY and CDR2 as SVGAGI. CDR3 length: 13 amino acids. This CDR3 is CASSYSTGGRAFF. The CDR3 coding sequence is TGTGCCAGCAGTTACTCGACAGGTGGTAGGGCTTTCTTT.

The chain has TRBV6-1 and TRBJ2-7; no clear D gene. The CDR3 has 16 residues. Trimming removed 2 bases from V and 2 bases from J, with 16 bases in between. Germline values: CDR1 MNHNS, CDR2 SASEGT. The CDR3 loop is CASSERLQSVTYEQYF. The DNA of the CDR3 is TGTGCCAGCAGTGAAAGGCTCCAGAGCGTTACCTACGAGCAGTACTTC.

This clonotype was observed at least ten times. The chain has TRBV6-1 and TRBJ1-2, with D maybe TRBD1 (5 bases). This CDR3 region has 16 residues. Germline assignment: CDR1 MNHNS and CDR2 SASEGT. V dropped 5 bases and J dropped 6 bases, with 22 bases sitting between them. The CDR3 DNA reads TGTGCCAGCAGTACCGGGACCTCGATTAAACGCCATGGCTACACCTTC. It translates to CASSTGTSIKRHGYTF.

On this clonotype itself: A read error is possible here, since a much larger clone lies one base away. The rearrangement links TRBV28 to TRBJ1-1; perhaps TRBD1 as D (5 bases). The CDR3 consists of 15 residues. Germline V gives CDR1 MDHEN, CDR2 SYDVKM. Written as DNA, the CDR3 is TGTGCCAGCAGCAAAGTGGGGGTCCCGAACACTGAAGCTTGCTTT. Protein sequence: CASSKVGVPNTEACF.